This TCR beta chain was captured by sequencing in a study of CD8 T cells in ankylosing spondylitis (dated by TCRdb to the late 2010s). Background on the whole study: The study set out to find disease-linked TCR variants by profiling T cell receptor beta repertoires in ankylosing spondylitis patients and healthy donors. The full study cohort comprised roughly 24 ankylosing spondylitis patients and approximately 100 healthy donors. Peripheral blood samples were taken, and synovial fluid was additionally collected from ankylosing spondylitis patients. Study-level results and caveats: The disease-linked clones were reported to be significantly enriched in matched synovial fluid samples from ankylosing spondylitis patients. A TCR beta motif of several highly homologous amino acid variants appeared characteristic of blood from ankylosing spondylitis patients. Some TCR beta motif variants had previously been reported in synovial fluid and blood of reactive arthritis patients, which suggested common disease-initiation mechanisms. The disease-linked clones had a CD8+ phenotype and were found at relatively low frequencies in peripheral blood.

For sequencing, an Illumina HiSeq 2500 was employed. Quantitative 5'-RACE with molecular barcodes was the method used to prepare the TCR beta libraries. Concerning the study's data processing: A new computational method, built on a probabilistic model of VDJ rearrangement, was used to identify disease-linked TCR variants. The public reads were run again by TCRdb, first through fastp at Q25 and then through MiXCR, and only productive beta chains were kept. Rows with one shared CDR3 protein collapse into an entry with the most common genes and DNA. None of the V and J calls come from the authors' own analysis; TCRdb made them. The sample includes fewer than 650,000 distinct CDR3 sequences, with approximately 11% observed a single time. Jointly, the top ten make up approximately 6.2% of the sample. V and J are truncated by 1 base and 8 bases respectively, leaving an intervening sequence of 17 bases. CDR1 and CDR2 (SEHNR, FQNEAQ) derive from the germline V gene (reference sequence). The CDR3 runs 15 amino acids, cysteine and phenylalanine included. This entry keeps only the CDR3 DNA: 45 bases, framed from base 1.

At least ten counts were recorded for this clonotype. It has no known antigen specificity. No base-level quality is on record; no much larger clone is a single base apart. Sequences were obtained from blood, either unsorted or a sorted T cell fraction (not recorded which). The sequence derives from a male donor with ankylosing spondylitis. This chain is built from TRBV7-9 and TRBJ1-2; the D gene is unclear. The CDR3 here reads CASSLDGIFPGGYTF. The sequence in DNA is TGTGCCAGCAGCTTAGACGGGATCTTCCCCGGGGGCTACACCTTC.